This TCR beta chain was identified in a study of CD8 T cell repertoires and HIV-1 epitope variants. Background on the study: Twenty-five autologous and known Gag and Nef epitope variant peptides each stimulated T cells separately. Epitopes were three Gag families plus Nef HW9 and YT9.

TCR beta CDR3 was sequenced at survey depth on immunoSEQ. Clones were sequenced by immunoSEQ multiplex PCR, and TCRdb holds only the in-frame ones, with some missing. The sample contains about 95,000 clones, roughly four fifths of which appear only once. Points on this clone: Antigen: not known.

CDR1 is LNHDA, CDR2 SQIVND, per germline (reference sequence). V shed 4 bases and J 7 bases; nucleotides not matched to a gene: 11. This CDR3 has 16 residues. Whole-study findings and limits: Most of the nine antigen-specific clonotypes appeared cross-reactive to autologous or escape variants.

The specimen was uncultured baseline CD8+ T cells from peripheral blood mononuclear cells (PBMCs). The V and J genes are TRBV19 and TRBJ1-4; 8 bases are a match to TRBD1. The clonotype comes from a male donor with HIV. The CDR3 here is CASSTSTGTGGEKLFF. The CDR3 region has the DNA TGTGCCAGTAGTACGTCCACCGGGACAGGAGGTGAAAAACTGTTTTTT.